A selection of T cell receptor beta chains follows, all from one sample in a study of post-analysis software for immune sequencing data. TCRdb redid the calling of the PCR reads with MiXCR, one entry per CDR3 protein. The data contain about 760,000 distinct CDR3 sequences, about 32% of them singletons. Sequencing was carried out using blood. The receptors were gathered from a girl between 10 and 17 years old with multiple sclerosis. The CDR3 runs from the conserved cysteine through the conserved F or W. A D gene is named only where the DNA matches it firmly. Size values are once, few and many counts, or a class for expanded clones, and some rows have none.

d_call | clone_size | j_call | v_call | cdr3_nt | cdr3_aa
. | . | TRBJ1-2 | TRBV28 | TGTGCCAGCAGTCAAGACTATGGCTACACCTTC | CASSQDYGYTF
TRBD1 | . | TRBJ2-3 | TRBV28 | TGTGCCAGCAGTCCAGCGGACAGGGGGGAGACGTATTTT | CASSPADRGETYF
. | few | TRBJ2-7 | TRBV7-6 | TGTGCCAGCAGCTTATCATCCGGCGGGGTCTCCTACGAGCAGTACTTC | CASSLSSGGVSYEQYF
TRBD2 | few | TRBJ2-5 | TRBV29-1 | TGCAGCGGACGACTAGCGGGGGGGCGAGAGACCCAGTACTTC | CSGRLAGGRETQYF
TRBD2 | few | TRBJ2-7 | TRBV28 | TGTGCCAGCACCGAGGCGGGGGGCTACGAGCAGTACTTC | CASTEAGGYEQYF
. | . | TRBJ2-5 | TRBV6-1 | TGTGCCAGCAGGAAAAAAGGGCCGACGGGCGTCGCGAGGGGCCAAGAGACCCAGTACTTC | CASRKKGPTGVARGQETQYF
. | . | TRBJ2-5 | TRBV12-3/TRBV12-4 | TGTGCCAGCAGTCGCCCCTGGGGAGTAGAGACCCAGTACTTC | CASSRPWGVETQYF
. | . | TRBJ2-1 | TRBV7-2 | TGTGCCTGCAGCGGAGATACTAGGATTCCGTACAATGAGCAGTTCTTC | CACSGDTRIPYNEQFF
. | . | TRBJ2-7 | TRBV7-2 | TGTGCCAGCAGCTTAGCCCCCTCAGCCTACGAGCAGTACTTC | CASSLAPSAYEQYF
. | many | TRBJ1-2 | TRBV5-1 | TGCGCCAGCAGCTTGGCAGGGGATGGCTACACCTTC | CASSLAGDGYTF